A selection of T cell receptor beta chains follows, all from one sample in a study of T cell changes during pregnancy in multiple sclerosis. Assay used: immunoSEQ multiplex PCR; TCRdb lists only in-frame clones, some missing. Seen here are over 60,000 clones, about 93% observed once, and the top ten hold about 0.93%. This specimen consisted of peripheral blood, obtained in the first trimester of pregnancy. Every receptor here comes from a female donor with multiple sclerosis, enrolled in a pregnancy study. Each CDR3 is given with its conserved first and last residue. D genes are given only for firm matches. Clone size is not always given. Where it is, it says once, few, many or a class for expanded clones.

CASSWLAGTYEQYF	TGCGCCAGCAGCTGGCTAGCGGGGACCTACGAGCAGTACTTC	TRBJ2-7	TRBV5-1	.	TRBD2
CASSVADQVTEAFF	TGTGCCAGCAGCGTAGCCGACCAGGTCACTGAAGCTTTCTTT	TRBJ1-1	TRBV9	.	.
CASSPRRGGARFGDNEQFF	TGTGCCAGCTCCCCTCGGAGGGGAGGGGCGCGTTTTGGGGACAATGAGCAGTTCTTC	TRBJ2-1	TRBV18	.	TRBD2
CASSQDKAGGTDTQYF	TGCGCCAGCAGCCAAGATAAAGCAGGGGGCACAGATACGCAGTATTTT	TRBJ2-3	TRBV4-3	.	.
CASSLEGQAKLEF	TGTGCCAGCAGCCTAGAGGGGCAGGCGAAGTTGGAATTC	TRBJ2-7	TRBV7-9	.	.
CASSLGTRRGANEQFF	TGTGCCAGCAGTCTGGGAACGCGGAGGGGTGCCAATGAGCAGTTCTTC	TRBJ2-1	TRBV28	.	.
CASSPRTGGFTDTQYF	TGTGCCAGCAGTCCTAGGACAGGGGGCTTCACAGATACGCAGTATTTT	TRBJ2-3	TRBV27	once	TRBD1
CASSLEGGPPYGYTF	TGCGCCAGCAGCCTCGAGGGGGGGCCTCCCTATGGCTACACCTTC	TRBJ1-2	TRBV5-1	.	.
CSVERGTDGYTF	TGCAGCGTTGAACGCGGGACAGATGGCTACACCTTC	TRBJ1-2	TRBV29-1	.	TRBD1
CASSPRDRPYGYTF	TGTGCCAGCTCACCACGGGACAGACCCTATGGCTACACCTTC	TRBJ1-2	TRBV18	.	TRBD1
CASSPGQYYGYTF	TGTGCCAGCAGTCCTGGGCAGTACTATGGCTACACCTTC	TRBJ1-2	TRBV13	.	.
CASSEYQGASTEAFF	TGTGCCAGCAGTGAATACCAGGGGGCAAGCACTGAAGCTTTCTTT	TRBJ1-1	TRBV25-1	.	TRBD1
CASSFKRSYEQYF	TGTGCCAGCAGTTTCAAGCGGAGCTACGAGCAGTACTTC	TRBJ2-7	TRBV27	.	.
CACRGGETQYF	TGTGCCTGCAGGGGGGGAGAGACCCAGTACTTC	TRBJ2-5	TRBV2	.	.
CASSSSQGATDTQYF	TGTGCCAGCAGTTCTTCACAGGGGGCAACAGATACGCAGTATTTT	TRBJ2-3	TRBV6-6	.	TRBD1
CASSLGQGDLYEQYF	TGTGCCAGCAGCTTAGGACAGGGGGACCTCTACGAGCAGTACTTC	TRBJ2-7	TRBV13	.	TRBD1
CASGLVLSRGQNTEAFF	TGTGCTAGTGGTTTGGTACTATCGAGGGGACAGAACACTGAAGCTTTCTTT	TRBJ1-1	TRBV12-5	.	.
CEKGGGQDNSPLHF	TGCGAAAAGGGGGGGGGACAGGATAATTCACCCCTCCACTTT	TRBJ1-6	TRBV2	.	TRBD1
CASSLGLAATREQFF	TGTGCCAGCAGTCTTGGACTAGCGGCCACAAGAGAGCAGTTCTTC	TRBJ2-1	TRBV28	.	TRBD2